The 2 T cell receptor beta chains below come from one sample, sequenced in a study of identical twins. Each CDR3 protein gets one entry after TCRdb re-called the 5' RACE reads with MiXCR. The sample contains roughly 750,000 distinct CDR3 sequences, less than 25% of which appear only once. These data are also associated with another study on T cells expressing NK-cell markers.

Sequencing used PBMCs. The source is a woman aged 18-30 years in good health.

This clonotype was seen only a few times. The V call is TRBV2, the J call TRBJ2-5; TRBD2 matches at 9 bases. From germline, CDR1 is SNHLY and CDR2 FYNNEI. Trimming took 7 bases from V and 4 from J; bases not matched to a gene: 13. This CDR3 has 16 residues. In DNA, the CDR3 is TGTGCCAGCACGAAGGAGGTAGCGGGAGTGTCAGAGACCCAGTACTTC. Its translation is CASTKEVAGVSETQYF.

Only a few counts were recorded for this clonotype. The chain carries TRBV6-1 and TRBJ1-2; 7 positions match TRBD1. This CDR3 has 15 residues. Germline V CDR1 and CDR2: MNHNS, SASEGT. V trimming: 5 bases; J trimming: 7 bases; junction bases outside the gene matches: 13. Here the CDR3 DNA reads TGTGCCAGCAGTACCCTAGCGGAGGGGGCGGGTGGCTACACCTTC. Protein product: CASSTLAEGAGGYTF.